These 23 T cell receptor beta chains were all obtained from the same sample, sequenced in a study of immune characterization of retroperitoneal liposarcoma. TCRdb itself ran the PCR reads through MiXCR, one entry per CDR3 protein. The table records approximately 7,800 distinct CDR3 sequences, around 40% of them present only once. Material: tumor tissue. These receptors were obtained from a male donor with retroperitoneal liposarcoma.

This clonotype was seen only a few times. The chain joins TRBV7-2 to TRBJ2-3; D is unclear. The CDR3 loop spans 13 amino acids. The germline gives CDR1 SGHTA, CDR2 FQGNSA. Between the trimmed V and J ends, which lost 5 bases and 5 bases, there was a span of 11 bases. CDR3 bases: TGTGCCAGCAGCCCCATGGTGGGAGATACGCAGTATTTT. The encoded protein is CASSPMVGDTQYF.

The rearrangement uses TRBV12-3 or TRBV12-4 and TRBJ2-1, with 11 bases identical to TRBD2. The J segment lost 4 bases and the V segment lost 4 bases, leaving 6 bases of the junction unmatched. This CDR3 spans 16 amino acids. CDR3 region: CASSSGLAGVYNEQFF. For the CDR3, the DNA is TGTGCCAGCAGTTCCGGACTAGCGGGCGTGTACAATGAGCAGTTCTTC.

This chain joins TRBV6-1 and TRBJ2-3; D gene ambiguous. V dropped 1 base and J dropped 6 bases, with 5 bases sitting between them. The germline V gene encodes CDR1 MNHNS and CDR2 SASEGT. This CDR3 contains 12 residues. The CDR3 DNA follows: TGTGCCAGCAGTGAAGTGGGGGATACGCAGTATTTT. It is translated as CASSEVGDTQYF.

The V and J genes are TRBV6-6 and TRBJ2-3; weak D call: TRBD2 (6 bases). The DNA end lines up better with TRBJ2-1; the J call may be wrong. The CDR3 loop spans 14 amino acids. CDR1 is MNHNY, CDR2 SVGAGI, per germline (reference sequence). The CDR3 here is CASSYSRGGETQFF. As DNA, the CDR3 is TGTGCCAGCAGTTACTCTCGGGGAGGCGAGACCCAGTTCTTC.

This clonotype occurred a few times. The V and J genes are TRBV6-1 and TRBJ1-2; no clear D gene. The CDR3 is made up of 14 amino acids. Between the trimmed V and J ends, which lost 1 base and 5 bases, there was a span of 11 bases. Germline CDR1 and CDR2: MNHNS and SASEGT. Here the CDR3 reads CASSEGIGQYGYTF. The CDR3 DNA reads TGTGCCAGCAGTGAAGGAATAGGGCAGTATGGCTACACCTTC.

The chain employs TRBV27 and TRBJ2-4; D is possibly TRBD2 (7 bases). Trimming removed 6 bases from V and 13 bases from J, with 28 bases in between. The germline gives CDR1 MNHEY, CDR2 SMNVEV (reference sequence). The CDR3 totals 16 residues. The CDR3: CASRMRPGGSYNEQYF. The DNA of the CDR3 is TGTGCCAGCAGAATGCGCCCGGGGGGCTCCTACAATGAGCAGTACTTC.

The rearrangement joins TRBV10-3 to TRBJ2-3, with D hard to call. Germline CDR1 ENHRY, CDR2 SYGVKD. This CDR3 is built from 15 residues. V shed 2 bases and J shed 0 bases, with 9 bases lying between them. The CDR3 nucleotides read TGTGCCATCAGTGAGACCCGAGGTAGCACAGATACGCAGTATTTT. Amino acids: CAISETRGSTDTQYF.

This clonotype is medium-sized. The chain is built from TRBV7-9 and TRBJ2-1; D remains ambiguous. V was trimmed by 5 bases and J by 8 bases, leaving 10 bases between them. CDR1 and CDR2 from the germline V gene are SEHNR and FQNEAQ (reference sequence). The length of the CDR3 is 12 residues. The CDR3 is CASSTPDDEQFF. In nucleotides, the CDR3 is TGTGCCAGCAGCACCCCCGACGATGAGCAGTTCTTC.

The rearrangement uses TRBV6-1 and TRBJ2-5; 7 positions agree with TRBD1. The CDR3 has 13 residues. From germline, CDR1 is MNHNS and CDR2 SASEGT. V dropped 6 bases and J dropped 5; count of bases not matched to a gene: 6. CDR3 DNA sequence: TGTGCCAGCAGACAGGGGAGCGCGGAGACCCAGTACTTC. Its translation: CASRQGSAETQYF.

Only a few counts were recorded for this clonotype. A junction boundary mismatches the germline segment, possibly from a read error. CDR3 protein: CASSLGSGSLNEQFF. Here the CDR3 DNA reads TGTGCTAGCAGCTTAGGTAGCGGGAGTCTCAATGAGCAGTTCTTC. This chain joins TRBV7-6 and TRBJ2-1, with 9 bases fitting TRBD2. CDR1 is SGHVS, CDR2 FNYEAQ, per germline. This CDR3 has 15 residues.

In this sample, this clonotype is medium-sized. This may stem from a read error, because a much larger clone lies one nucleotide away. V and J are TRBV6-1 and TRBJ2-1; 11 bases are a match to TRBD2. The DNA matches TRBJ2-7 better at its end, which makes the J call doubtful. The CDR3 spans 14 residues. Germline V gives CDR1 MNHNS, CDR2 SASEGT. The CDR3 is CASSRLAGNNEQYF. CDR3 coding DNA: TGTGCCAGCAGTAGACTAGCGGGGAACAATGAGCAGTACTTC.

Sample share makes this clonotype large. The chain carries TRBV6-1 and TRBJ2-1; 7 positions match TRBD2. TRBJ2-7 matches the DNA end more closely, so the J call is doubtful. The CDR3 runs to 14 residues. Germline CDR1 and CDR2: MNHNS and SASEGT. CDR3 loop: CASAGGAGVQEQYF. The CDR3 DNA follows: TGTGCCAGCGCTGGTGGGGCGGGAGTTCAGGAGCAGTACTTC.

The chain employs TRBV7-2 and TRBJ2-3; the D is unclear. Germline V lookup: CDR1 SGHTA, CDR2 FQGNSA. This CDR3 has 14 residues. Trimming took off 1 base at V and 2 bases at J, with 7 bases between the two ends. The CDR3 region is CASSLGYPTDTQYF. The DNA of the CDR3 is TGTGCCAGCAGCTTAGGCTATCCCACAGATACGCAGTATTTT.

This clonotype is medium-sized in the sample. The V gene is TRBV7-3, the J gene TRBJ2-2, with 11 positions matching TRBD1. Germline V gives CDR1 SGHTA, CDR2 FQGTGA. This CDR3 spans 17 amino acids. The trim removed 4 bases at V and 6 bases at J, leaving 10 bases unmatched. The CDR3, as DNA: TGTGCCAGCAGCTCACAACCGGGACAGGGGGGGGCCGGGGAGCTGTTTTTT. Translated, it gives CASSSQPGQGGAGELFF.

In its sample, this clonotype was seen a few times. The J gene is TRBJ2-5, the V gene TRBV12-3 or TRBV12-4; TRBD1 matches at 9 bases. The end of the DNA aligns better with TRBJ2-7, so the J call may be wrong. The CDR3 has 14 amino acids. The chain's CDR3 is CASRRQGGNYEQYF. CDR3 nucleotide sequence: TGTGCCAGCAGGAGACAGGGGGGAAACTACGAGCAGTACTTC.

The CDR3: CASSPGLADYNEQFF. The CDR3 DNA reads as TGTGCCAGCAGTCCGGGACTAGCGGATTACAATGAGCAGTTCTTC. The chain couples TRBV27 to TRBJ2-1, with TRBD2 identical over 11 bases. Germline V gene sequence: CDR1 MNHEY, CDR2 SMNVEV (reference sequence). The CDR3 loop spans 15 amino acids. The J segment lost 4 bases and the V segment lost 5 bases, leaving 4 bases of the junction unmatched.

This clonotype is deemed medium-sized. The V and J genes are TRBV7-2 and TRBJ1-2; D uncertain. V was trimmed by 5 bases and J by 7 bases, leaving 20 bases between them. The germline CDR1 and CDR2 sequences are SGHTA and FQGNSA. This CDR3 region has 15 residues. CDR3 sequence (DNA): TGTGCCAGCAGCCCAGAACAGCCCCCCTCTTCTGGCTACACCTTC. Translating it yields CASSPEQPPSSGYTF.

This clonotype occurred once. The chain links TRBV6-1 to TRBJ2-3; 10 bases are shared with TRBD1. The germline V gene has CDR1 MNHNS and CDR2 SASEGT. Trimming cost V 3 bases and J 1 base; bases outside gene matches: 1. The CDR3 loop spans 15 amino acids. The CDR3 DNA is TGTGCCAGCAGTGATGGGACAGGGGGCACAGATACGCAGTATTTT. It encodes CASSDGTGGTDTQYF.

The chain combines TRBV6-2 or TRBV6-3 with TRBJ2-2; weak D call: TRBD1 (5 bases). Per germline, CDR1 MNHEY and CDR2 SVGEGT. The CDR3 is 20 amino acids. Trimming removed 4 bases at V and 0 bases at J, with 24 bases between. CDR3 in amino acids: CASSSVTTRYKGSNTGELFF. The CDR3 nucleotides read TGTGCCAGCAGTTCCGTCACCACACGGTATAAGGGGTCGAACACCGGGGAGCTGTTTTTT.

This clonotype has a handful of counts. This chain uses TRBV6-1 with TRBJ2-4; TRBD1 agrees at 10 bases. The CDR3 extends over 16 amino acids. The ends lost 5 bases at V and 5 bases at J; junction bases unmatched: 9. Per germline, CDR1 MNHNS and CDR2 SASEGT. The CDR3 sequence: CASSQGTGAGENIQYF. CDR3 DNA: TGTGCCAGCAGTCAAGGGACAGGGGCAGGGGAAAACATTCAGTACTTC.

V usage is TRBV6-1 and J usage is TRBJ2-1, with TRBD1 matching over 10 bases. J gave up 13 bases and V 8 bases, and 11 bases lay outside the gene matches. This CDR3 has 13 amino acids. Germline V gene sequence: CDR1 MNHNS, CDR2 SASEGT. The CDR3 protein is CASGGWDRGTQFF. The CDR3 DNA is TGTGCCAGCGGGGGGTGGGACAGGGGTACCCAGTTCTTC.

A few counts support this clonotype. The rearrangement links TRBV12-3 or TRBV12-4 to TRBJ2-5, with D uncertain. This CDR3 is 11 amino acids long. V was shortened by 2 bases and J by 5 bases, with 3 bases between the two germline ends. CDR3 bases: TGTGCCAGCAGTTTAACCGAGACCCAGTACTTC. It yields the protein CASSLTETQYF.

The chain joins TRBV7-6 to TRBJ2-2; 8 bases align to TRBD1. This CDR3 contains 17 residues. Germline V gene lookup returns CDR1 SGHVS and CDR2 FNYEAQ. The ends lost 5 bases at V and 7 bases at J; junction bases unmatched: 15. CDR3 coding DNA: TGTGCCAGCAGCCAAGGACAGGGCTGGACTGGATTCGGGGAGCTGTTTTTT. Its protein product is CASSQGQGWTGFGELFF.